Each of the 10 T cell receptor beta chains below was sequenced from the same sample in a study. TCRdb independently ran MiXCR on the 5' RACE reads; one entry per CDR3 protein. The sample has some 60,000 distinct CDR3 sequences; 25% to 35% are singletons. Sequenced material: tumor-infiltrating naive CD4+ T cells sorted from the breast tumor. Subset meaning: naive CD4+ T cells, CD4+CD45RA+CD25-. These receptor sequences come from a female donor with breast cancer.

CDR3 protein: CASSQGQVNQPQHF. The CDR3 DNA follows: TGTGCCAGCAGTCAGGGACAGGTCAATCAGCCCCAGCATTTT. The J gene is TRBJ1-5, the V gene TRBV12-3 or TRBV12-4; 8 bases agree with TRBD1. The length of the CDR3 is 14 residues. With V trimmed by 5 bases and J by 3 bases, 3 bases remained unmatched.

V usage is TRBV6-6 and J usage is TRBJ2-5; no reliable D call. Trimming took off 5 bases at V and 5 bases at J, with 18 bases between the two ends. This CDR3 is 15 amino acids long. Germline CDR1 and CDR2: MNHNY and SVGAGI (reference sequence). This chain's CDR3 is CASSRTTPPGETQYF. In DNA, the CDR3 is TGTGCCAGCAGTCGTACTACCCCGCCTGGTGAGACCCAGTACTTC.

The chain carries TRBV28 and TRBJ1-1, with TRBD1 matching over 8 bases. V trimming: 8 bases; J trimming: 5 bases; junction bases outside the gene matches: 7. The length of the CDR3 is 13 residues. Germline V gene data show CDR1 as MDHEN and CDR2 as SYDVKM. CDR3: CASPRQGRTEAFF. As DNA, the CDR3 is TGTGCCAGCCCAAGACAGGGGCGGACTGAAGCTTTCTTT.

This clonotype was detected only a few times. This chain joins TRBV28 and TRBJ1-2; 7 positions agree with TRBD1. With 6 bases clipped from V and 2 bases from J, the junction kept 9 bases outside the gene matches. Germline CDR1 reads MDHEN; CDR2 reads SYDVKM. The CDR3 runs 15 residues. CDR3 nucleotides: TGTGCCAGCAGCAAAAGCCGGGACAGAAACTATGGCTACACCTTC. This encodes CASSKSRDRNYGYTF.

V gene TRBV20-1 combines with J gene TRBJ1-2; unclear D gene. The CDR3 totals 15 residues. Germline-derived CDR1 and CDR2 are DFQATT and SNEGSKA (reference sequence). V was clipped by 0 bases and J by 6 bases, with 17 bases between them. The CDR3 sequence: CSARDAFSQEHGYTF. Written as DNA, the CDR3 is TGCAGTGCTAGAGACGCGTTTAGCCAGGAGCATGGCTACACCTTC.

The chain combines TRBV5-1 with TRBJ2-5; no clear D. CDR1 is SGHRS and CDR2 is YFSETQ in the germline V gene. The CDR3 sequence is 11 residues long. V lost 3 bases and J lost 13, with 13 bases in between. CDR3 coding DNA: TGCGCCAGCAGCTCTGACGCTACCACGTACTTC. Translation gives CASSSDATTYF.

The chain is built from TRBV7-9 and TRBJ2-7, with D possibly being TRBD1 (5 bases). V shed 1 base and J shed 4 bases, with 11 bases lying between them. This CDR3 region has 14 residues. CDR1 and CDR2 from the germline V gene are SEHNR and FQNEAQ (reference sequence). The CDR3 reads CASSLGQGKYEQYF. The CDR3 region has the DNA TGTGCCAGCAGCTTAGGTCAGGGAAAGTACGAGCAGTACTTC.

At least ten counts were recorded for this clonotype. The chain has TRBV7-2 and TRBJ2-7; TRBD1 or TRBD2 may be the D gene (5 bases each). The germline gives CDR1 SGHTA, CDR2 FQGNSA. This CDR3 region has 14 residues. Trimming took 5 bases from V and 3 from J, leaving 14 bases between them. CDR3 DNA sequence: TGTGCCAGCAGCGTAAGCGGACACGTCTACGAGCAGTACTTC. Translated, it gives CASSVSGHVYEQYF.

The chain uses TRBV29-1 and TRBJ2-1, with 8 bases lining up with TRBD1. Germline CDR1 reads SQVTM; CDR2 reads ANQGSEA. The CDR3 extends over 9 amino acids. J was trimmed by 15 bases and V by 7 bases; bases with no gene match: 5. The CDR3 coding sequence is TGCAGCGACGGACAGGGTGGGTTCTTC. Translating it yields CSDGQGGFF.

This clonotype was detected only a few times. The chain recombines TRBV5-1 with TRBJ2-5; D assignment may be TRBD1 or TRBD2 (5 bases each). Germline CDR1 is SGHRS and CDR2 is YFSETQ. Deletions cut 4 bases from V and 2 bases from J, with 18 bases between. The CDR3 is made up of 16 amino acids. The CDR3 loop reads CASSPYFGTSQETQYF. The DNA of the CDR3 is TGCGCCAGCAGCCCTTACTTCGGGACCTCTCAAGAGACCCAGTACTTC.